This TCR beta chain was recovered during a study of cytomegalovirus exposure and HLA in healthy donors. The sample holds a few counts of this clone. V gave up 6 bases and J gave up 4 bases, with 15 bases separating them. The V gene's germline CDR1 is LNHDA and CDR2 SQIVND (reference sequence). This CDR3 is 15 amino acids long. The PCR contained 60 Vbeta and 13 Jbeta primers. Measured with immunoSEQ multiplex PCR; TCRdb has only the in-frame clones, and not every one. The profile covers 97,000 or so clones, with roughly 10% appearing a single time and approximately 5.1% taken by the ten largest. The receptor comes from a man aged 45-65 years in good health and CMV-seropositive. This chain joins TRBV19 and TRBJ2-2; the D gene is possibly TRBD2 (5 bases). The material sequenced was PBMCs. The CDR3 loop reads CASSLPGGLTGELFF. The CDR3 coding sequence is TGTGCCAGTAGCCTACCGGGCGGGCTCACCGGGGAGCTGTTTTTT.